The 21 T cell receptor beta chains listed next were all sequenced from one sample in a study of OX40 agonist ivuxolimab in advanced cancers. Receptor libraries were prepared by the immunoSEQ multiplex PCR assay. TCRdb re-hosts the immuneACCESS table, in-frame sequences only. Its copies lack some clones; in the studies checked, an unresolved V gene accounts for under half of them, and the cause for the rest is not known. This sample gives roughly 20,000 clones in total; about 87% of them show up just once. Clones ranked in the top ten supply around 16% of the sample. The sample was CD4+ or CD8+ T cells sorted from blood, taken in a trial of the OX40 agonist ivuxolimab. The source of these receptors is an adult with an advanced solid tumor such as melanoma, head and neck, liver or kidney cancer.

This chain links TRBV6-4 with TRBJ1-2; no clear D gene. Germline lookup yields CDR1 MRHNA and CDR2 SNTAGT. The CDR3 loop spans 15 amino acids. V shed 6 bases and J shed 2 bases, with 16 bases lying between them. CDR3 amino acids: CASRPGTAENYGYTF. The CDR3 region has the DNA TGTGCCAGCAGACCCGGAACGGCTGAGAACTATGGCTACACCTTC.

The chain has TRBV19 and TRBJ2-7; 10 bases fit TRBD1. V was pared by 6 bases and J by 4 bases, with 6 bases of the junction left unmatched. The germline V gene has CDR1 LNHDA and CDR2 SQIVND (reference sequence). This CDR3 has 14 amino acids. CDR3 sequence (DNA): TGTGCCAGTAGCTCCGGGACAGGGGCTTACGAGCAGTACTTC. Its translation: CASSSGTGAYEQYF.

This clone has a handful of counts. The rearrangement links TRBV19 to TRBJ1-6, with D possibly TRBD1 on 6 matching bases. The CDR3 contains 14 residues. V lost 3 bases, J lost 7 bases, and 10 bases lay in between. Germline V gives CDR1 LNHDA, CDR2 SQIVND (reference sequence). CDR3 sequence reads: CASSMVGGNSPLHF. The DNA for the CDR3 is TGTGCCAGTAGTATGGTAGGGGGAAATTCACCCCTCCACTTT.

The rearrangement links TRBV4-1 to TRBJ1-1; no definite D call. V was clipped by 2 bases and J by 3 bases, with 10 bases between them. Germline CDR1 and CDR2: MGHRA and YSYEKL. The CDR3 is 14 amino acids. The CDR3 is CASSQLGSDTEAFF. The CDR3 DNA is TGCGCCAGCAGCCAATTGGGGTCGGACACTGAAGCTTTCTTT.

This chain joins TRBV4-1 and TRBJ2-7; D is ambiguous. This CDR3 has 15 amino acids. The V end was cut by 4 bases, the J end by 0 bases, with 13 bases between. Germline lookup yields CDR1 MGHRA and CDR2 YSYEKL. CDR3 region: CASSPEGLSSYEQYF. CDR3 nucleotide sequence: TGCGCCAGCAGCCCCGAAGGGTTAAGCTCCTACGAGCAGTACTTC.

This clone was observed a single time. The chain uses TRBV15 and TRBJ2-1; D is ambiguous. The germline CDR1 and CDR2 sequences are LNHNV and YYDKDF (reference sequence). Trimming pared 5 bases from V and 4 bases from J, leaving 9 bases between. This CDR3 is built from 13 residues. CDR3 bases: TGTGCCACCAGCCTCGGCCTATACAATGAGCAGTTCTTC. Amino acids: CATSLGLYNEQFF.

This clone was seen only once. The chain links TRBV6-4 to TRBJ2-3, with TRBD2 identical over 11 bases. The CDR3 has 15 amino acids. V gave up 5 bases and J gave up 4 bases; unmatched junction bases: 5. The germline V gene has CDR1 MRHNA and CDR2 SNTAGT. This chain's CDR3 is CASSSTSGAADTQYF. Written as DNA, the CDR3 is TGTGCCAGCAGTTCGACTAGCGGGGCTGCAGATACGCAGTATTTT.

The chain uses TRBV5-6 and TRBJ2-7; 11 nucleotides match TRBD1. Trimming removed 3 bases from V and 3 bases from J; junction bases left unmatched: 2. The CDR3 loop spans 14 amino acids. The V gene's germline CDR1 is SGHDT and CDR2 YYEEEE. The CDR3 region is CASSYGTGGYEQYF. For the CDR3, the DNA is TGTGCCAGCAGCTACGGGACAGGGGGCTACGAGCAGTACTTC.

The chain has TRBV29-1 and TRBJ1-1, with D perhaps TRBD1 (5 bases). V lost 6 bases, J lost 7 bases, and 15 bases lay in between. This CDR3 comprises 12 residues. In germline, CDR1 is SQVTM, CDR2 ANQGSEA. The DNA for the CDR3 is TGCAGCGTCAGACCGGGGGGGGGTGAAGCTTTCTTT. Amino acid sequence: CSVRPGGGEAFF.

The rearrangement links TRBV27 to TRBJ2-7, with D uncertain. This CDR3 region has 16 residues. Germline V gene lookup returns CDR1 MNHEY and CDR2 SMNVEV (reference sequence). Trimming cost V 5 bases and J 0 bases, with 17 bases left between them. CDR3 sequence: CASSPSPFLNSYEQYF. The CDR3 nucleotides read TGTGCCAGCAGTCCGAGCCCTTTTCTGAACTCCTACGAGCAGTACTTC.

This clone was seen more than once but under ten times. The V gene is TRBV30, the J gene TRBJ1-1; D call uncertain. Germline V gene data show CDR1 as GTSNPN and CDR2 as SVGIG (reference sequence). The CDR3 consists of 14 residues. The ends were cut back, 1 base at V and 1 base at J, with 10 bases in the middle. Written as DNA, the CDR3 is TGTGCCTGGAGTGCCGGACTCAAGAACACTGAAGCTTTCTTT. It translates to CAWSAGLKNTEAFF. The whole variable domain, filled in from reference TRBV30 and TRBJ1-1, reads SQTIHQWPATLVQPVGSPLSLECTVEGTSNPNLYWYRQAAGRGLQLLFYSVGIGQISSEVPQNLSASRPQDRQFILSSKKLLLSDSGFYLCAWSAGLKNTEAFFGQGTRLTVV.

This clone has just one count. The chain couples TRBV25-1 to TRBJ1-1; D gene uncertain. Germline CDR1 and CDR2: MGHDK and SYGVNS. The CDR3 is 11 amino acids. V lost 3 bases and J lost 11, with 10 bases in between. The CDR3 is CASSDMTEAFF. The CDR3 region has the DNA TGTGCCAGCAGTGATATGACGGAGGCTTTCTTT.

The J gene is TRBJ2-7, the V gene TRBV13; 12 nucleotides line up with TRBD2. V was pared by 3 bases and J by 3 bases, with 6 bases of the junction left unmatched. The CDR3 covers 16 residues. Germline lookup yields CDR1 PRHDT and CDR2 FYEKMQ (reference sequence). The CDR3, as DNA: TGTGCCAGCAGCTTTTTTCTAGCGGGGGGGAGCTACGAGCAGTACTTC. Protein sequence: CASSFFLAGGSYEQYF.

The V and J genes are TRBV4-2 and TRBJ2-3; 9 nucleotides agree with TRBD2. The CDR3 is made up of 15 amino acids. Germline assignment: CDR1 LGHNA and CDR2 YNFKEQ. Losses at the gene ends were 5 bases for V and 4 bases for J; bases not matched to a gene: 7. The CDR3 here is CASSRVASGADTQYF. Written as DNA, the CDR3 is TGTGCCAGCAGCAGGGTCGCTAGCGGGGCAGATACGCAGTATTTT.

The rearrangement links TRBV4-3 to TRBJ1-2; D is undetermined. Trimming stripped 3 bases from V and 5 bases from J, with 19 bases between. Per germline, CDR1 LGHNA and CDR2 YSLEER. The CDR3 runs 16 residues. In DNA form, the CDR3 reads TGCGCCAGCAGCCAGGTTTGGGATACCGGACTGTATGGCTACACCTTC. Translated, it gives CASSQVWDTGLYGYTF.

This chain uses TRBV6-5 with TRBJ1-2; the D is unclear. This CDR3 has 14 amino acids. The V gene lost 2 bases and the J gene lost 4 bases, with 11 bases spanning the gap. Germline lookup yields CDR1 MNHEY and CDR2 SVGAGI. CDR3 bases: TGTGCCAGCAGTTACGAGGCGAACCCCTATGGCTACACCTTC. This codes for CASSYEANPYGYTF.

V gene TRBV19 combines with J gene TRBJ1-1; TRBD1 agrees at 9 bases. Trimming removed 3 bases from V and 8 bases from J; junction bases left unmatched: 4. Germline V gene sequence: CDR1 LNHDA, CDR2 SQIVND (reference sequence). The CDR3 consists of 13 residues. Here the CDR3 reads CASSIDRGAEAFF. CDR3 coding DNA: TGTGCCAGTAGTATCGACAGGGGGGCCGAAGCTTTCTTT.

The chain recombines TRBV11-1 with TRBJ2-3; 7 bases match TRBD1. V lost 4 bases, J lost 5 bases, and 6 bases stayed unmatched. Germline CDR1 reads SGHAT; CDR2 reads FQDESV (reference sequence). The CDR3 covers 14 residues. CDR3 sequence reads: CASSSGAGGDTQYF. Here the CDR3 DNA reads TGTGCCAGCAGCTCCGGGGCAGGGGGAGATACGCAGTATTTT.

The chain recombines TRBV11-2 with TRBJ1-1, with TRBD1 matching 9 bases. CDR3 length: 15 amino acids. Germline values: CDR1 SGHAT, CDR2 FQNNGV. With V trimmed by 0 bases and J by 3 bases, 2 bases remained unmatched. This CDR3 is CASSLDGTGYTEAFF. CDR3 nucleotides: TGTGCCAGCAGCTTAGACGGGACAGGGTACACTGAAGCTTTCTTT. The entire variable domain, with the rest obtained from reference TRBV11-2 and TRBJ1-1, is as follows: EAGVAQSPRYKIIEKRQSVAFWCNPISGHATLYWYQQILGQGPKLLIQFQNNGVVDDSQLPKDRFSAERLKGVDSTLKIQPAKLEDSAVYLCASSLDGTGYTEAFFGQGTRLTVV.

This rearrangement joins TRBV6-5 to TRBJ2-6, with D hard to call. In germline, CDR1 is MNHEY, CDR2 SVGAGI. The CDR3 covers 14 residues. Trimming left V 5 bases short and J 2 bases short, with 7 bases between. The CDR3 spells CASSTPAGANVLTF. The CDR3 bases are TGTGCCAGCAGTACACCTGCTGGGGCCAACGTCCTGACTTTC.

The chain is built from TRBV4-2 and TRBJ2-2; D might be TRBD1 (5 bases). Looked up from germline, CDR1 is LGHNA and CDR2 is YNFKEQ. V shed 3 bases and J shed 2 bases, with 16 bases lying between them. CDR3 length equals 17 residues. The DNA for the CDR3 is TGTGCCAGCAGCCACATCACAGGCGCCCCAAACACCGGGGAGCTGTTTTTT. Residues: CASSHITGAPNTGELFF.